This entry lists 30 T cell receptor beta chains sequenced from one sample in a study of cytomegalovirus exposure and HLA in healthy donors. Primers for the PCR totalled 60 Vbeta and 13 Jbeta. This table comes from immunoSEQ multiplex PCR, and its TCRdb copy is limited to in-frame clones, with some not included. There are about 210,000 clones in the sample; about 81% occur only once, and about 6.1% lies in the top ten. Sequenced material: PBMCs. The receptors here all came from a man in his forties or fifties in good health and CMV-seropositive.

The CDR3 reads CASSLGWRGSTDTQYF. The DNA of the CDR3 is TGTGCCAGCAGCTTAGGCTGGCGGGGGAGCACAGATACGCAGTATTTT. The chain is built from TRBV7-2 and TRBJ2-3; 7 bases are a match to TRBD2. Germline V gene lookup returns CDR1 SGHTA and CDR2 FQGNSA. CDR3 size: 16 residues. V dropped 1 base and J dropped 0; count of bases not matched to a gene: 4.

V is TRBV7-9 and J is TRBJ1-1; a weak D match, TRBD1 (6 bases). Per germline, CDR1 SEHNR and CDR2 FQNEAQ (reference sequence). This CDR3 spans 15 amino acids. V was trimmed by 5 bases and J by 2 bases, leaving 15 bases between them. Here the CDR3 reads CASSPTQGKNTEAFF. DNA for the CDR3: TGTGCCAGCAGCCCCACCCAGGGGAAAAACACTGAAGCTTTCTTT.

The chain joins TRBV9 to TRBJ2-4; 10 bases are shared with TRBD1. The CDR3 covers 13 residues. CDR1 is SGDLS and CDR2 is YYNGEE in the germline V gene. Trimming took 4 bases from V and 7 from J; bases not matched to a gene: 2. The CDR3 nucleotides read TGTGCCAGCAGCACGGGACAGGGGAACATTCAGTACTTC. Translating gives CASSTGQGNIQYF.

This clone appeared a single time. CDR3 in DNA: TGTGCCAGCAGCCCGACTAGCGGGAGGTTCCATGAGCAGTTCTTC. It encodes CASSPTSGRFHEQFF. The V and J genes are TRBV5-4 and TRBJ2-1, with 13 nucleotides matching TRBD2. CDR1 and CDR2 from the germline V gene are SGHNT and YYREEE (reference sequence). V was clipped by 4 bases and J by 8 bases; unmatched bases: 6. This CDR3 region has 15 residues.

The chain couples TRBV5-1 to TRBJ2-2, with D possibly matching TRBD2 (7 bases). With 7 bases removed from V and 1 base from J, the gap between germline ends came to 20 bases. CDR3 size: 17 residues. Per the germline V gene, CDR1 is SGHRS and CDR2 is YFSETQ. The CDR3 bases are TGCGCCAGCGCCCACAGGGAGGGAGCGCGGAACACCGGGGAGCTGTTTTTT. Amino acids: CASAHREGARNTGELFF.

V is TRBV28 and J is TRBJ2-7; a possible D gene is TRBD2 (6 bases). With 7 bases removed from V and 5 bases from J, the gap between germline ends came to 27 bases. The CDR3 is 17 amino acids. The V gene's germline CDR1 is MDHEN and CDR2 SYDVKM. The CDR3 DNA reads TGTGCCAGCACCCGTCCCCTTACCGGGACTCGAGGGGACGAGCAGTACTTC. Translation gives CASTRPLTGTRGDEQYF.

This clone was recorded a few times. The chain carries TRBV7-6 and TRBJ2-1, with 10 bases identical to TRBD1. The CDR3 consists of 14 residues. The germline V gene has CDR1 SGHVS and CDR2 FNYEAQ. Trimming removed 1 base from V and 8 bases from J; junction bases left unmatched: 2. CDR3 residues: CASSLGQGAYEQFF. The CDR3 DNA is TGTGCCAGCAGCTTAGGACAGGGGGCCTATGAGCAGTTCTTC.

The rearrangement links TRBV7-2 to TRBJ1-5, with 7 bases matching TRBD1. Trimming at V came to 2 bases and at J to 4 bases, leaving 5 bases not matched to a gene. Germline loops: CDR1 SGHTA, CDR2 FQGNSA. The CDR3 extends over 15 amino acids. This CDR3 is CASSLRLGQNQPQHF. CDR3 bases: TGTGCCAGCAGCTTAAGGCTGGGACAGAATCAGCCCCAGCATTTT. The complete variable domain, with remaining parts taken from reference TRBV7-2 and TRBJ1-5, reads GAGVSQSPSNKVTEKGKDVELRCDPISGHTALYWYRQSLGQGLEFLIYFQGNSAPDKSGLPSDRFSAERTGGSVSTLTIQRTQQEDSAVYLCASSLRLGQNQPQHFGDGTRLSIL.

This chain uses TRBV6-1 with TRBJ2-7, with 10 positions matching TRBD2. With V trimmed by 5 bases and J by 3 bases, 4 bases remained unmatched. CDR3 length equals 14 residues. The germline gives CDR1 MNHNS, CDR2 SASEGT. The CDR3 is CASSLAGEGYEQYF. In nucleotides, the CDR3 is TGTGCCAGCAGTCTAGCGGGAGAGGGCTACGAGCAGTACTTC.

This chain links TRBV27 with TRBJ2-7; 11 positions match TRBD1. J gave up 7 bases and V 5 bases, and 13 bases lay outside the gene matches. This CDR3 has 16 amino acids. Germline CDR1 reads MNHEY; CDR2 reads SMNVEV (reference sequence). In DNA, the CDR3 is TGTGCCAGCAGTCCCAGGACAGGGGGCGCCTCGGGTGAGCAGTACGTC. Protein product: CASSPRTGGASGEQYV.

CDR3 DNA sequence: TGTGCCAGCAGTGAGGGGATGGGCAGGGTAATGGAGACCCAGTACTTC. It is translated as CASSEGMGRVMETQYF. The rearrangement links TRBV2 to TRBJ2-5; D perhaps matches TRBD1 (5 bases). The CDR3 has 16 amino acids. Per the germline V gene, CDR1 is SNHLY and CDR2 is FYNNEI. Trimming removed 3 bases at V and 5 bases at J, with 19 bases between.

The V gene is TRBV7-2, the J gene TRBJ2-1, with 7 bases that match TRBD1. The V gene end was trimmed by 4 bases and the J gene end by 5 bases; junction bases not matched to a gene: 5. The CDR3 contains 14 residues. In germline, CDR1 is SGHTA, CDR2 FQGNSA. The CDR3 nucleotides read TGTGCCAGCAGCTACGGGACAGCCAACAATGAGCAGTTCTTC. Translating it yields CASSYGTANNEQFF.

As regards this clone: At one end, the junction sequence differs from germline, possibly due to a read error. The chain uses TRBV7-9 and TRBJ2-3, with D perhaps TRBD2 (5 bases). The CDR3 is made up of 15 amino acids. CDR1 and CDR2 (germline): SEHNR, FQNEAQ (reference sequence). CDR3 sequence: CSSSLDELAPDTQYF. CDR3 DNA: TGTTCCAGCAGCTTAGACGAGCTAGCTCCAGATACGCAGTATTTT.

The chain carries TRBV28 and TRBJ1-3, with D possibly TRBD1 on 5 matching bases. Germline V gene data show CDR1 as MDHEN and CDR2 as SYDVKM. The CDR3 is 15 residues long. Trimming left V 3 bases short and J 4 bases short, with 13 bases between. The CDR3 DNA reads as TGTGCCAGCAGTTTGGGACTCCGAACGGGAAACACCATATATTTT. Residues: CASSLGLRTGNTIYF.

CDR3 coding DNA: TGTGCCAGTAGTATAGGCGATAGCGGGTTCACAGATACGCAGTATTTT. Protein: CASSIGDSGFTDTQYF. The chain links TRBV19 to TRBJ2-3; TRBD2 agrees at 7 bases. Losses at the gene ends were 1 base for V and 2 bases for J; bases not matched to a gene: 6. Germline V gene lookup returns CDR1 LNHDA and CDR2 SQIVND (reference sequence). This CDR3 has 16 residues.

The chain combines TRBV9 with TRBJ2-2; D is unresolved. The CDR3 is 15 amino acids. V dropped 0 bases and J dropped 1 base, with 7 bases sitting between them. CDR1 and CDR2 from the germline V gene are SGDLS and YYNGEE. The CDR3 coding sequence is TGTGCCAGCAGCGTAGATTCGGGGAACACCGGGGAGCTGTTTTTT. As protein: CASSVDSGNTGELFF.

The chain employs TRBV7-9 and TRBJ2-1; 7 bases are shared with TRBD2. After removal of 7 bases from V and 7 bases from J, the junction contained 1 base not matched to a gene. The CDR3 extends over 11 amino acids. Germline-derived CDR1 and CDR2 are SEHNR and FQNEAQ (reference sequence). DNA of the CDR3: TGTGCCAGCACGGGGGGAAATGAGCAGTTCTTC. Protein sequence: CASTGGNEQFF.

The chain combines TRBV30 with TRBJ1-4, with TRBD1 matching over 8 bases. V shed 3 bases, J shed 2 bases, and the junction held 8 bases outside the gene matches. The CDR3 runs 16 residues. Germline lookup yields CDR1 GTSNPN and CDR2 SVGIG (reference sequence). The CDR3 loop is CAWSIRGRTTNEKLFF. CDR3 coding DNA: TGTGCCTGGAGCATCAGGGGGCGAACGACTAATGAAAAACTGTTTTTT.

Here the CDR3 DNA reads TGCGCCAGCAGCCAAGACCCAAATCACACCGGGGAGCTGTTTTTT. Protein product: CASSQDPNHTGELFF. The chain carries TRBV4-1 and TRBJ2-2; D is ambiguous. The V gene's germline CDR1 is MGHRA and CDR2 YSYEKL. V lost 0 bases and J 3 bases, leaving 8 bases between the germline ends. The CDR3 consists of 15 residues.

This chain links TRBV5-1 with TRBJ2-3, with 8 bases lining up with TRBD2. V lost 6 bases, J lost 4 bases, and 10 bases stayed unmatched. Germline CDR1 is SGHRS and CDR2 is YFSETQ. The CDR3 is made up of 15 amino acids. In DNA, the CDR3 is TGCGCCAGCAAGCAAGTAGGGACTAGGGCAGATACGCAGTATTTT. Amino acid sequence: CASKQVGTRADTQYF.

This chain uses TRBV6-1 with TRBJ2-3; 8 bases align to TRBD2. CDR1 is MNHNS, CDR2 SASEGT, per germline. Trimming removed 10 bases from V and 2 bases from J; junction bases left unmatched: 8. CDR3 length: 14 amino acids. CDR3 residues: CATTSGPPTDTQYF. The DNA for the CDR3 is TGTGCCACAACTAGCGGCCCCCCCACAGATACGCAGTATTTT.

V and J are TRBV18 and TRBJ2-7, with a possible D match to TRBD1 (5 bases). This CDR3 has 13 amino acids. The V gene's germline CDR1 is KGHSH and CDR2 LQKENI. Trimming shortened V by 2 bases and J by 3 bases, and 8 bases separated the two germline ends. The CDR3 nucleotides are TGTGCCAGCTCACCAATCCAGGGCTACGAGCAGTACTTC. It specifies CASSPIQGYEQYF.

This chain connects TRBV4-1 to TRBJ2-7, with 13 bases lining up with TRBD2. This CDR3 has 17 residues. Germline CDR1 and CDR2: MGHRA and YSYEKL. V trimming: 1 base; J trimming: 3 bases; junction bases outside the gene matches: 6. The CDR3 loop reads CASSQAGLAGAHYEQYF. CDR3 sequence (DNA): TGCGCCAGCAGCCAAGCCGGACTAGCGGGGGCCCACTACGAGCAGTACTTC.

The V gene is TRBV9, the J gene TRBJ2-7, with a possible D match to TRBD1 (6 bases). The CDR3 is made up of 14 amino acids. Between the trimmed V and J ends, which lost 0 bases and 6 bases, there was a span of 13 bases. The germline V gene has CDR1 SGDLS and CDR2 YYNGEE. The chain's CDR3 is CASSVADRPAEQYF. Written as DNA, the CDR3 is TGTGCCAGCAGCGTAGCTGACAGGCCGGCCGAGCAGTACTTC.

The gene calls are TRBV7-3 and TRBJ2-3; 7 nucleotides align to TRBD2. The germline gives CDR1 SGHTA, CDR2 FQGTGA. The V and J ends lost 8 bases and 4 bases, in that order; junction bases with no gene match: 12. This CDR3 comprises 15 residues. The CDR3 coding sequence is TGTGCCAGCCAGGCGGGCGGGAGCAGGGCAGATACGCAGTATTTT. This gives the protein CASQAGGSRADTQYF.

The chain is built from TRBV7-9 and TRBJ1-4; TRBD1 matches at 7 bases. J was trimmed by 7 bases and V by 2 bases; bases with no gene match: 10. Germline CDR1 SEHNR, CDR2 FQNEAQ (reference sequence). The CDR3 is 16 amino acids. The CDR3: CASSLLGGAGSEKLFF. Here the CDR3 DNA reads TGTGCCAGCAGCTTACTAGGGGGCGCAGGGTCTGAAAAACTGTTTTTT.

In its sample, this clone was seen once. This chain connects TRBV19 to TRBJ1-2, with 7 bases fitting TRBD1. This CDR3 region has 15 residues. CDR1 and CDR2 from the germline V gene are LNHDA and SQIVND (reference sequence). V shed 3 bases, J shed 2 bases, and the junction held 6 bases outside the gene matches. CDR3 nucleotide sequence: TGTGCCAGTAGTATTTCACAGGGGTTGAACTATGGCTACACCTTC. Translating it yields CASSISQGLNYGYTF.

V is TRBV5-1 and J is TRBJ2-1, with D perhaps matching TRBD2 (6 bases). The CDR3 is 14 amino acids. CDR1 is SGHRS, CDR2 YFSETQ, per germline. The V end lost 3 bases, the J end lost 4 bases, and 11 bases lay between the germline ends. The CDR3 DNA sequence: TGCGCCAGCAGCTCCGGCGGGGCTTACAATGAGCAGTTCTTC. As protein: CASSSGGAYNEQFF. The full variable domain, completed using reference TRBV5-1 and TRBJ2-1, is KAGVTQTPRYLIKTRGQQVTLSCSPISGHRSVSWYQQTPGQGLQFLFEYFSETQRNKGNFPGRFSGRQFSNSRSEMNVSTLELGDSALYLCASSSGGAYNEQFFGPGTRLTVL.

This clone has just one count. The chain carries TRBV7-9 and TRBJ2-1; 9 positions agree with TRBD2. CDR1 is SEHNR and CDR2 is FQNEAQ in the germline V gene (reference sequence). The CDR3 runs 15 residues. With V trimmed by 1 base and J by 8 bases, 6 bases remained unmatched. CDR3 bases: TGTGCCAGCAGCTTAGGGTTAGCGGGAGTTTATGAGCAGTTCTTC. Translating gives CASSLGLAGVYEQFF. The entire variable domain, with the rest obtained from reference TRBV7-9 and TRBJ2-1, is as follows: DTGVSQNPRHKITKRGQNVTFRCDPISEHNRLYWYRQTLGQGPEFLTYFQNEAQLEKSRLLSDRFSAERPKGSFSTLEIQRTEQGDSAMYLCASSLGLAGVYEQFFGPGTRLTVL.

The rearrangement uses TRBV7-7 and TRBJ2-2; 7 bases agree with TRBD1. The junction had 5 bases not matched to a gene; V was cut back by 0 bases and J by 1 base. The length of the CDR3 is 17 residues. The V gene's germline CDR1 is SSHAT and CDR2 FNYEAQ (reference sequence). For the CDR3, the DNA is TGTGCCAGCAGCTTAGCGTGGGACAGAGGGAACACCGGGGAGCTGTTTTTT. This sequence encodes CASSLAWDRGNTGELFF. Full variable domain (missing parts from reference TRBV7-7 and TRBJ2-2): GAGVSQSPRYKVTKRGQDVTLRCDPISSHATLYWYQQALGQGPEFLTYFNYEAQPDKSGLPSDRFSAERPEGSISTLTIQRTEQRDSAMYRCASSLAWDRGNTGELFFGEGSRLTVL.